This entry describes one TCR beta chain. The data derive from a study of T cell responses to AZD1222 COVID-19 vaccine. From germline, CDR1 is LNHDA and CDR2 SQIVND (reference sequence). CDR3 length: 15 amino acids. Trimming stripped 4 bases from V and 0 bases from J, with 10 bases between. TCRdb's table, derived via immunoSEQ multiplex PCR, lists solely in-frame clones and lacks some. The sample includes 100,000 to 150,000 clones, about 93% of them seen just once. This receptor was taken from an adult in good health. The chain couples TRBV19 to TRBJ1-3, with D unclear. Material: peripheral blood, obtained on day 0 of AZD1222 vaccination. CDR3 sequence (DNA): TGTGCCAGTAGTAGAGGTCTATTCTCTGGAAACACCATATATTTT. It yields the protein CASSRGLFSGNTIYF. Full variable domain (missing parts from reference TRBV19 and TRBJ1-3): DGGITQSPKYLFRKEGQNVTLSCEQNLNHDAMYWYRQDPGQGLRLIYYSQIVNDFQKGDIAEGYSVSREKKESFPLTVTSAQKNPTAFYLCASSRGLFSGNTIYFGEGSWLTVV.